This TCR beta chain came from a study of ipilimumab plus nivolumab after autologous stem cell transplantation. On the study more broadly: Median doses per patient: a few ipilimumab, fewer than ten nivolumab. The DLBCL group included primary refractory and relapsed cases.

Using immunoSEQ multiplex PCR, the repertoire was profiled, and TCRdb retains in-frame clones only, with some absent. The table has 15,000 to 20,000 clones, approximately 79% seen once. Dosing: nivolumab 3 mg/kg IV, weeks 1, 4, 7, 10, then every two weeks to week 26. Turning to this clone: The antigen is undetermined.

With 5 bases removed from V and 4 bases from J, the gap between germline ends came to 5 bases. The CDR3 is 12 amino acids. Germline-derived CDR1 and CDR2 are SGHVS and FNYEAQ. Study results and limitations: TCR repertoire, Treg phenotype and gut microbiota reportedly support more study of this approach.

The source was PBMCs, collected in a trial of ipilimumab plus nivolumab as post-transplant consolidation. The chain couples TRBV7-6 to TRBJ1-4; D call uncertain. This clonotype was sampled from a male donor with diffuse large B-cell lymphoma. The CDR3 loop is CASSLGNEKLFF. In nucleotides, the CDR3 is TGTGCCAGCAGCCTTGGTAATGAAAAACTGTTTTTT.